This TCR beta chain is drawn from a study of blood T cells in healthy people across ages. Study findings and constraints: Diversity estimated from one million T cells was considered an underestimate.

In germline, CDR1 is MNHEY, CDR2 SVGEGT. The CDR3 consists of 16 residues. The authors ran a second PCR of roughly 6 to 12 cycles using a sample-barcoded 5' primer and a J-beta primer mix. TCRdb reprocessed the 5' RACE reads with MiXCR, giving one entry per CDR3 protein. The sample holds 1.8 million or so distinct CDR3 sequences; 35% to 50% are singletons and the top ten take more than 20%. This clonotype was observed once. Its specificity is unknown. The rearrangement uses TRBV6-2 or TRBV6-3 and TRBJ2-7; D remains unclear. With the DNA end fitting TRBJ2-4 better, the J assignment may be wrong. The sequence was collected from a human donor in good health. The sequenced sample consisted of blood. In nucleotides, the CDR3 is TGTGCCAGCAGTTGGACCGAAGGGTCAGATAAAAACATTCAGTACTTC. Protein sequence: CASSWTEGSDKNIQYF.